Below, 13 T cell receptor beta chains from the same sample are listed, as sequenced in a study of Ad26.COV2.S vaccination and SARS-CoV-2 variants. Data came from immunoSEQ multiplex PCR; TCRdb stores just in-frame clones and leaves some out. The table shows 300,000 to 450,000 clones, with about 91% occurring only once. The sequenced sample was peripheral blood, obtained after recovery from COVID-19. The receptors come from a human donor who had recovered from COVID-19.

The chain joins TRBV2 to TRBJ2-3; 9 nucleotides agree with TRBD2. J was trimmed by 1 base and V by 8 bases; bases with no gene match: 7. The CDR3 sequence is 15 residues long. Germline loops: CDR1 SNHLY, CDR2 FYNNEI. The CDR3 DNA reads as TGTGCCAGCCGGTTGGGACTAGCCCGCACAGATACGCAGTATTTT. Protein product: CASRLGLARTDTQYF.

This chain joins TRBV18 and TRBJ2-1; D possibly corresponds to TRBD1 (5 bases). Deletions cut 1 base from V and 10 bases from J, with 8 bases between. The CDR3 spans 12 residues. Germline values: CDR1 KGHSH, CDR2 LQKENI. This CDR3 is CASSPQGYEQFF. DNA of the CDR3: TGTGCCAGCTCACCACAGGGGTACGAGCAGTTCTTC.

The genes are TRBV3-1 (or the pseudogene TRBV3-2) and TRBJ2-2; D is unresolved. Germline-derived CDR1 and CDR2 are LGHDT and YNNKEL (reference sequence). The CDR3 length is 16 residues. The ends were cut back, 4 bases at V and 7 bases at J, with 19 bases in the middle. The CDR3 bases are TGTGCCAGCAGCCCCGGAGATGCCCGCAGAGGCGGGGAGCTGTTTTTT. Residues: CASSPGDARRGGELFF.

The chain couples TRBV6-5 to TRBJ2-5; possible D gene TRBD1, 5 bases. This CDR3 has 14 residues. V was shortened by 0 bases and J by 1 base, with 6 bases between the two germline ends. Germline V gives CDR1 MNHEY, CDR2 SVGAGI. In nucleotides, the CDR3 is TGTGCCAGCAGTTACTCTCAGGGCCAAGAGACCCAGTACTTC. Encoded protein: CASSYSQGQETQYF.

CDR3 in amino acids: CASSQVKSGELFF. The CDR3 region has the DNA TGTGCCAGCAGCCAAGTTAAGTCCGGGGAGCTGTTTTTT. The V call is TRBV3-1 (or the pseudogene TRBV3-2), the J call TRBJ2-2; no firm D call. Between the trimmed V and J ends, which lost 1 base and 6 bases, there was a span of 6 bases. This CDR3 region has 13 residues. Looked up from germline, CDR1 is LGHDT and CDR2 is YNNKEL (reference sequence).

This rearrangement joins TRBV25-1 to TRBJ2-3; D is uncertain. Germline V gene data show CDR1 as MGHDK and CDR2 as SYGVNS. The germline V and J ends were trimmed by 4 bases and 7 bases, with 15 bases remaining between them. The CDR3 is made up of 14 amino acids. CDR3 DNA: TGTGCCAGCAGTGTTACATCTGGGCCCCATACGCAGTATTTT. This translates into CASSVTSGPHTQYF.

The chain combines TRBV29-1 with TRBJ1-3, with unresolved D. CDR3 size: 13 residues. The V and J ends lost 4 bases and 0 bases respectively, with 7 bases between them. Germline V lookup: CDR1 SQVTM, CDR2 ANQGSEA. The CDR3 coding sequence is TGCAGCGTTGGAATCGACTCTGGAAACACCATATATTTT. Protein: CSVGIDSGNTIYF.

The rearrangement links TRBV4-1 to TRBJ2-7, with TRBD1 matching 7 bases. V lost 2 bases, J lost 3 bases, and 7 bases stayed unmatched. Looked up from germline, CDR1 is MGHRA and CDR2 is YSYEKL. The CDR3 length is 15 residues. CDR3 nucleotide sequence: TGCGCCAGCAGCCAAATCCTAGGGGGCGTCTACGAGCAGTACTTC. It yields the protein CASSQILGGVYEQYF.

The chain is built from TRBV2 and TRBJ2-7; TRBD1 agrees at 7 bases. In germline, CDR1 is SNHLY, CDR2 FYNNEI. The V segment lost 7 bases and the J segment 5 bases; nucleotides outside the gene matches: 11. The CDR3 sequence is 14 residues long. The DNA of the CDR3 is TGTGCCAGCACTAAGGACAGGTCGGTCCACGAGCAGTACTTC. Its protein is CASTKDRSVHEQYF.

The CDR3 nucleotides read TGTGCCAGCAGCCTAAATGGGGGGCTGAATTCACCCCTCCACTTT. This translates into CASSLNGGLNSPLHF. V and J are TRBV7-9 and TRBJ1-6, with a possible D match to TRBD1 (6 bases). V was pared by 5 bases and J by 7 bases, with 15 bases between. This CDR3 contains 15 residues. Germline assignment: CDR1 SEHNR and CDR2 FQNEAQ (reference sequence). Using reference TRBV7-9 and TRBJ1-6 for the parts outside the CDR3, the full variable domain is DTGVSQNPRHKITKRGQNVTFRCDPISEHNRLYWYRQTLGQGPEFLTYFQNEAQLEKSRLLSDRFSAERPKGSFSTLEIQRTEQGDSAMYLCASSLNGGLNSPLHFGNGTRLTVT.

The V gene is TRBV5-1, the J gene TRBJ2-2, with 8 bases matching TRBD2. This CDR3 is 16 amino acids long. CDR1 is SGHRS, CDR2 YFSETQ, per germline. V shed 1 base, J shed 4 bases, and the junction held 6 bases outside the gene matches. The CDR3 loop reads CASSLYGGGRTGELFF. Written as DNA, the CDR3 is TGCGCCAGCAGCTTGTATGGCGGGGGGCGCACCGGGGAGCTGTTTTTT.

The J gene is TRBJ1-5, the V gene TRBV6-5; 9 bases are shared with TRBD1. Germline V gene data show CDR1 as MNHEY and CDR2 as SVGAGI. V was pared by 4 bases and J by 7 bases, with 11 bases of the junction left unmatched. This CDR3 contains 16 residues. CDR3 sequence (DNA): TGTGCCAGCAGTTCCCGGGACAGGGAACTGCGGCAGCCCCAGCATTTT. It codes for CASSSRDRELRQPQHF.

This clone showed up just a few times. The rearrangement uses TRBV5-1 and TRBJ1-6, with 9 positions matching TRBD1. The CDR3 covers 15 residues. The germline V gene encodes CDR1 SGHRS and CDR2 YFSETQ. The V and J ends lost 3 bases and 9 bases, in that order; junction bases with no gene match: 7. CDR3 in DNA: TGCGCCAGCAGCTCTCCCGGGACAGGGAGTTCACCCCTCCACTTT. It is translated as CASSSPGTGSSPLHF. The full variable domain, its missing parts supplied by reference TRBV5-1 and TRBJ1-6, is KAGVTQTPRYLIKTRGQQVTLSCSPISGHRSVSWYQQTPGQGLQFLFEYFSETQRNKGNFPGRFSGRQFSNSRSEMNVSTLELGDSALYLCASSSPGTGSSPLHFGNGTRLTVT.